These 23 T cell receptor beta chains were sequenced from one sample in a study of CD8 T cells in ankylosing spondylitis. A single record per CDR3 protein comes from TCRdb applying MiXCR to the 5' RACE reads. The sample shows about 230,000 distinct CDR3 sequences, approximately 8.4% of them seen only once. Sequenced: blood, either unsorted or a sorted T cell fraction (not recorded which). The source is a female donor with ankylosing spondylitis or in good health (not recorded which).

This clonotype was recorded a few times. The V call is TRBV7-2, the J call TRBJ2-7, with D perhaps matching TRBD1 (5 bases). CDR1 is SGHTA, CDR2 FQGNSA, per germline. Trimming removed 2 bases from V and 11 bases from J, with 13 bases in between. This CDR3 region has 12 residues. CDR3 nucleotides: TGTGCCAGCAGCTTATATGCAGGGAATAAGTACTTC. Amino acids: CASSLYAGNKYF.

This clonotype was observed many times. The chain recombines TRBV5-4 with TRBJ1-2; D is uncertain. The CDR3 spans 14 residues. CDR1 and CDR2 (germline): SGHNT, YYREEE (reference sequence). V lost 1 base and J 8 bases, leaving 15 bases between the germline ends. The CDR3: CASSLFGNRRGYTF. In DNA, the CDR3 is TGTGCCAGCAGCTTGTTCGGGAACCGGCGGGGCTACACCTTC. The entire variable domain, with the rest obtained from reference TRBV5-4 and TRBJ1-2, is as follows: ETGVTQSPTHLIKTRGQQVTLRCSSQSGHNTVSWYQQALGQGPQFIFQYYREEENGRGNFPPRFSGLQFPNYSSELNVNALELDDSALYLCASSLFGNRRGYTFGSGTRLTVV.

This clonotype was seen at least ten times. The chain carries TRBV29-1 and TRBJ2-1; TRBD1 agrees at 10 bases. The CDR3 has 11 amino acids. The V gene end was trimmed by 4 bases and the J gene end by 9 bases; junction bases not matched to a gene: 0. Germline CDR1 is SQVTM and CDR2 is ANQGSEA. The DNA for the CDR3 is TGCAGCGTTGGGGACAGGGGTGAGCAGTTCTTC. Residues: CSVGDRGEQFF.

Regarding this clonotype: This may be a read error: a much more frequent sequence differs by one nucleotide. The chain has TRBV5-5 and TRBJ2-7; 9 nucleotides agree with TRBD1. Germline V gene sequence: CDR1 SGHKS, CDR2 YYEKEE (reference sequence). This CDR3 region has 16 residues. The CDR3 DNA reads TGTGCCAGCAGCTTGACCGGACAGGGGACTCTATACGTGCAGTACTTC. Translation gives CASSLTGQGTLYVQYF.

This clonotype appeared many times. V usage is TRBV20-1 and J usage is TRBJ2-1; TRBD1 matches 9 bases. Germline CDR1 DFQATT, CDR2 SNEGSKA (reference sequence). The CDR3 is 15 residues long. V shed 2 bases and J 6 bases; nucleotides not matched to a gene: 8. The CDR3 DNA is TGCAGTGCTAGATCTCTTCGGGGACAGGGCAATGAGCAGTTCTTC. It yields the protein CSARSLRGQGNEQFF.

This clonotype was observed at least ten times. This rearrangement joins TRBV6-5 to TRBJ2-3; no definite D call. Germline CDR1 and CDR2: MNHEY and SVGAGI. The CDR3 is 14 residues long. The germline V and J ends were trimmed by 2 bases and 5 bases, with 11 bases remaining between them. In nucleotides, the CDR3 is TGTGCCAGCAGTTACCCCTCGTTAGAAGATACGCAGTATTTT. Protein: CASSYPSLEDTQYF.

The sample holds a few counts of this clonotype. V usage is TRBV30 and J usage is TRBJ2-1, with D perhaps TRBD2 (6 bases). The V gene's germline CDR1 is GTSNPN and CDR2 SVGIG (reference sequence). V lost 5 bases and J 2 bases, leaving 13 bases between the germline ends. The CDR3 runs to 14 residues. The CDR3 DNA sequence: TGTGCCTGGGGTGGAGGGTTTGCCTACAATGAGCAGTTCTTC. Translated, it gives CAWGGGFAYNEQFF.

This clonotype was found many times. The gene calls are TRBV12-3 or TRBV12-4 and TRBJ2-1; no definite D call. The CDR3 runs 12 residues. V was cut by 3 bases and J by 7 bases, with 7 bases left in between. CDR3 residues: CASSFSENEQFF. CDR3 DNA: TGTGCCAGCAGTTTTAGTGAGAATGAGCAGTTCTTC.

This clonotype was counted at least ten times. The DNA for the CDR3 is TGTGCCAGCAGCGCCGGGACAGCAAATCAGCCCCAGCATTTT. Residues: CASSAGTANQPQHF. The chain links TRBV5-6 to TRBJ1-5; 7 nucleotides line up with TRBD1. Germline V gene data show CDR1 as SGHDT and CDR2 as YYEEEE. J gave up 4 bases and V 4 bases, and 5 bases lay outside the gene matches. The CDR3 has 14 residues.

V usage is TRBV11-3 and J usage is TRBJ2-5; D may be TRBD1 or TRBD2 (5 bases each). There are 14 residues in the CDR3. Germline V gives CDR1 SGHNT, CDR2 YENEEA. V was shortened by 5 bases and J by 2 bases, with 12 bases between the two germline ends. The DNA for the CDR3 is TGTGCCAGCAGCACCCCGGGACCACAAGAGACCCAGTACTTC. Translation: CASSTPGPQETQYF.

There are many counts of this clonotype. V usage is TRBV19 and J usage is TRBJ1-1, with 7 nucleotides matching TRBD1. The CDR3 length is 15 residues. After removal of 7 bases from V and 0 bases from J, the junction contained 8 bases not matched to a gene. Looked up from germline, CDR1 is LNHDA and CDR2 is SQIVND (reference sequence). The CDR3: CASTLQGIMNTEAFF. Written as DNA, the CDR3 is TGTGCCAGTACATTACAGGGGATAATGAACACTGAAGCTTTCTTT.

This clonotype turned up a few times. V usage is TRBV6-1 and J usage is TRBJ2-7, with 10 bases aligning to TRBD1. Per the germline V gene, CDR1 is MNHNS and CDR2 is SASEGT. The CDR3 spans 15 residues. The V and J ends lost 1 base and 4 bases, in that order; junction bases with no gene match: 4. The CDR3 spells CASSEGPGQGYEQYF. DNA for the CDR3: TGTGCCAGCAGTGAAGGGCCGGGACAGGGGTACGAGCAGTACTTC.

Many counts were recorded for this clonotype. This chain uses TRBV5-1 with TRBJ2-5; D uncertain. CDR1 SGHRS and CDR2 YFSETQ come from the germline V gene. V was cut by 5 bases and J by 1 base, with 24 bases left in between. The CDR3 sequence is 18 residues long. CDR3 in amino acids: CASSLTGFREAVQETQYF. The DNA for the CDR3 is TGCGCCAGCAGTTTGACCGGATTCCGAGAGGCGGTCCAAGAGACCCAGTACTTC.

Many counts were recorded for this clonotype. This chain links TRBV20-1 with TRBJ2-3; D is perhaps TRBD1 (6 bases). The length of the CDR3 is 15 residues. Trimming took off 5 bases at V and 4 bases at J, with 19 bases between the two ends. Per the germline V gene, CDR1 is DFQATT and CDR2 is SNEGSKA (reference sequence). The CDR3 coding sequence is TGCAGTGCTCCCTCCGCAGGGGAGTTCCCAGATACGCAGTATTTT. This translates into CSAPSAGEFPDTQYF.

This clonotype was seen at least ten times. The chain couples TRBV12-3 or TRBV12-4 to TRBJ2-1; D gene uncertain. The CDR3 is 16 residues long. V gave up 3 bases and J gave up 1 base, with 13 bases separating them. The CDR3 loop is CASSLTRGVSYNEQFF. Here the CDR3 DNA reads TGTGCCAGCAGTTTGACCCGCGGAGTTTCCTACAATGAGCAGTTCTTC.

There are many counts of this clonotype. This sequence joins TRBV6-5 and TRBJ2-3; a weak D match, TRBD2 (5 bases). CDR3 length: 16 amino acids. Between the trimmed V and J ends, which lost 6 bases and 0 bases, there was a span of 16 bases. Germline assignment: CDR1 MNHEY and CDR2 SVGAGI. CDR3 region: CASSRFGGSSTDTQYF. The CDR3 coding sequence is TGTGCCAGCAGCCGCTTTGGAGGCTCTAGCACAGATACGCAGTATTTT.

This clonotype was counted ten times or more. V gene TRBV20-1 combines with J gene TRBJ1-5, with a possible D match to TRBD1 (5 bases). The CDR3 has 13 residues. V lost 0 bases to trimming and J lost 7 bases, with 10 bases between them. Germline V gives CDR1 DFQATT, CDR2 SNEGSKA (reference sequence). This chain's CDR3 is CSARDREGQPQHF. CDR3 nucleotide sequence: TGCAGTGCTAGAGATCGGGAGGGGCAGCCCCAGCATTTT.

This clonotype was detected ten times or more. This chain connects TRBV7-2 to TRBJ2-7, with TRBD1 matching 7 bases. The CDR3 spans 15 residues. Germline values: CDR1 SGHTA, CDR2 FQGNSA. J gave up 9 bases and V 3 bases, and 14 bases lay outside the gene matches. The CDR3 sequence: CASSFGTGVGDGQYF. The CDR3 bases are TGTGCCAGCAGCTTCGGTACAGGGGTCGGGGATGGGCAGTACTTC.

As concerns this clonotype: This may be a read error, as it is one base from a much larger clone. The chain links TRBV6-2 or TRBV6-3 to TRBJ2-7, with D perhaps TRBD1 or TRBD2 (5 bases each). Germline CDR1 is MNHEY and CDR2 is SVGEGT. The CDR3 contains 14 residues. CDR3 coding DNA: TGTGTCAGCTCCCCCGGGACCCTGACCTACGAGCAGTACTTC. Protein product: CVSSPGTLTYEQYF.

In this sample, this clonotype turned up many times. The chain recombines TRBV6-1 with TRBJ2-1; D uncertain. CDR1 is MNHNS, CDR2 SASEGT, per germline. CDR3 size: 13 residues. The V end was cut by 6 bases, the J end by 9 bases, with 15 bases between. The CDR3 sequence: CASSPSAEFEQFF. The CDR3 bases are TGTGCCAGCAGCCCCTCTGCGGAATTTGAGCAGTTCTTC.

The table lists this clonotype with many counts. The rearrangement joins TRBV20-1 to TRBJ2-3; unclear D gene. CDR1 is DFQATT and CDR2 is SNEGSKA in the germline V gene (reference sequence). This CDR3 contains 12 residues. V lost 7 bases to trimming and J lost 0 bases, with 8 bases between them. The CDR3 protein is CSGGLSTDTQYF. In nucleotides, the CDR3 is TGCAGTGGTGGGCTGAGCACAGATACGCAGTATTTT.

This clonotype was counted at least ten times. The rearrangement links TRBV20-1 to TRBJ2-5; possibly TRBD2 for D (6 bases). CDR1 and CDR2 (germline): DFQATT, SNEGSKA (reference sequence). V gave up 5 bases and J gave up 7 bases, with 35 bases separating them. The CDR3 loop spans 19 amino acids. CDR3 coding DNA: TGCAGTGCTCAACCTCCCCGACAGAGTCCCCCCTATGCGGGGTTGACCCAGTACTTC. This translates into CSAQPPRQSPPYAGLTQYF.

This clonotype was detected many times. J is TRBJ1-1 and V is TRBV7-9, with D possibly matching TRBD1 (5 bases). Germline V gene lookup returns CDR1 SEHNR and CDR2 FQNEAQ (reference sequence). This CDR3 spans 15 amino acids. Trimming removed 7 bases at V and 1 base at J, with 16 bases between. CDR3 sequence reads: CASNKRRGPNTEAFF. Written as DNA, the CDR3 is TGTGCCAGCAACAAAAGGAGGGGTCCGAACACTGAAGCTTTCTTT. Full variable domain (missing parts from reference TRBV7-9 and TRBJ1-1): DTGVSQNPRHKITKRGQNVTFRCDPISEHNRLYWYRQTLGQGPEFLTYFQNEAQLEKSRLLSDRFSAERPKGSFSTLEIQRTEQGDSAMYLCASNKRRGPNTEAFFGQGTRLTVV.